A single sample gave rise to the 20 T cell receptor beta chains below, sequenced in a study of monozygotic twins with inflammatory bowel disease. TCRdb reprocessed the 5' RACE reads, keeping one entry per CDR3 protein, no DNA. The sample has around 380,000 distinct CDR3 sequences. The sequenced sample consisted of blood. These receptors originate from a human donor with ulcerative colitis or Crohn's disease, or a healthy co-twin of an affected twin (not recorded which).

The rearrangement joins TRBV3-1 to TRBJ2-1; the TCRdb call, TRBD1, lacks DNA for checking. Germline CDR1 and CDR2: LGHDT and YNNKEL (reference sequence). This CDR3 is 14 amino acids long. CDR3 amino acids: CASSQGIRGNEQFF.

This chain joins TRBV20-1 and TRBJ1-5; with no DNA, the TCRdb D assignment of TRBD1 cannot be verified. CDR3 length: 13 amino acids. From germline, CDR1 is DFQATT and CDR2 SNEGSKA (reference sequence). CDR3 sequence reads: CSASHGGNQPQHF.

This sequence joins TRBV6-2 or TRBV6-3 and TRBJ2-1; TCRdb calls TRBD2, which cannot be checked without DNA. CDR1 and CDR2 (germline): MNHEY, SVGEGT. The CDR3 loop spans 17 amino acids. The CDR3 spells CASRSILAGGKYNEQFF.

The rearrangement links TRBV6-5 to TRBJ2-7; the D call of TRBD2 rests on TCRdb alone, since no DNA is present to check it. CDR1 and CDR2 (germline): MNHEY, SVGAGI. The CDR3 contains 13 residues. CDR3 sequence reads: CASSYRADYEQYF.

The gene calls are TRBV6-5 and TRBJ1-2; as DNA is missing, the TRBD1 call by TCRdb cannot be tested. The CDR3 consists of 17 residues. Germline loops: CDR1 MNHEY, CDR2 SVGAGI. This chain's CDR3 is CASSYSSGGLANYGYTF.

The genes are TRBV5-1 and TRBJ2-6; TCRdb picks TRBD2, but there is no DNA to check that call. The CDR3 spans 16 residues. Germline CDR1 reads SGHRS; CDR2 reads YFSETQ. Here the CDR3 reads CASRSGGHSGANVLTF.

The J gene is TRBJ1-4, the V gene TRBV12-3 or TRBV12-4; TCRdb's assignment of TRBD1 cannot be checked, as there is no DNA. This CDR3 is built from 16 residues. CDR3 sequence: CASSLLGLGAGEKLFF.

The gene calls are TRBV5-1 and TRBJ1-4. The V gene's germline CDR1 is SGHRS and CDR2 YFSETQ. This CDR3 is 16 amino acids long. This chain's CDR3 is CASSLGSSKTNEKLFF.

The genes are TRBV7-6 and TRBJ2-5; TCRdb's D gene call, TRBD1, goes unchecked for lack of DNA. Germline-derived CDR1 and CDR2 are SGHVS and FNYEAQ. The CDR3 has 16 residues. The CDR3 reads CASSLEARWQGETQYF.

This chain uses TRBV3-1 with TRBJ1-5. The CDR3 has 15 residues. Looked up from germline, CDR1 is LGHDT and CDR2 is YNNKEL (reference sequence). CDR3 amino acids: CASSPSPGGNQPQHF.

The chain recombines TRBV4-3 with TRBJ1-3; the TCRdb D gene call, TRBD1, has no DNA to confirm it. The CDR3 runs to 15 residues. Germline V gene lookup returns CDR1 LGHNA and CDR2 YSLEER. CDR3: CASSQTGRSGNTIYF.

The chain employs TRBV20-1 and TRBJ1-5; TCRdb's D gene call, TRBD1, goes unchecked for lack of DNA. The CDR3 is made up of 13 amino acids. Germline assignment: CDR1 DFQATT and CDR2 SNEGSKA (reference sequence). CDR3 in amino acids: CSALLTGGQPQHF.

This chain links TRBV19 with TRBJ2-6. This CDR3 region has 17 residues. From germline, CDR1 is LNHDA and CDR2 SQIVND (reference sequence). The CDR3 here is CASSKHSVLSGANVLTF. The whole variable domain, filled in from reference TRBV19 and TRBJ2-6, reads DGGITQSPKYLFRKEGQNVTLSCEQNLNHDAMYWYRQDPGQGLRLIYYSQIVNDFQKGDIAEGYSVSREKKESFPLTVTSAQKNPTAFYLCASSKHSVLSGANVLTFGAGSRLTVL.

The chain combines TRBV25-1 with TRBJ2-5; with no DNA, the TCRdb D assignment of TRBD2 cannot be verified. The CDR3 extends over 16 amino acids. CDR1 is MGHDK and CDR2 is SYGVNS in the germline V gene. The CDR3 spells CASSENWGAVTETQYF.

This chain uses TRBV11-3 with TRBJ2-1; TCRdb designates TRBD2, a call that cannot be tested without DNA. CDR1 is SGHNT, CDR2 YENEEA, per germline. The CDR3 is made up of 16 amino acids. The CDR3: CASSPGGLAGYNEQFF.

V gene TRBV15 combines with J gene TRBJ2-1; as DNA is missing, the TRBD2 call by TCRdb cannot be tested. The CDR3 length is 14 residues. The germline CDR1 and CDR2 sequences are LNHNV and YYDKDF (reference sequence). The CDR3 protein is CATSRDASSYEQFF.

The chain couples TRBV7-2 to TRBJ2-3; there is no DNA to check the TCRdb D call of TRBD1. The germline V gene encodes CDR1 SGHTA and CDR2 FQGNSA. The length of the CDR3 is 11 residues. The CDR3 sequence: CASSLGAKGDF.

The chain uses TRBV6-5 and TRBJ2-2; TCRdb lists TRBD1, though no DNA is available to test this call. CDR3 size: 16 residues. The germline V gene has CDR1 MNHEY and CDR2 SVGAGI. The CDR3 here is CASSLTGTRNTGELFF.

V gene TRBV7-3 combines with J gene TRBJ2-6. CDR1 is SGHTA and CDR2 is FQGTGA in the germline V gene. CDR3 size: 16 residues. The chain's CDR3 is CASSVDLNSGANVLTF. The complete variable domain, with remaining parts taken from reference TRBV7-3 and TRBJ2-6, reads GAGVSQTPSNKVTEKGKYVELRCDPISGHTALYWYRQSLGQGPEFLIYFQGTGAADDSGLPNDRFFAVRPEGSVSTLKIQRTERGDSAVYLCASSVDLNSGANVLTFGAGSRLTVL.

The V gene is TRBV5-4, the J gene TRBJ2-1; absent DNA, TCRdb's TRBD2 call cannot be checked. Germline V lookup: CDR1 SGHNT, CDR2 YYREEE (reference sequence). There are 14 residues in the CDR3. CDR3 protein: CASSRTSGRDEQFF. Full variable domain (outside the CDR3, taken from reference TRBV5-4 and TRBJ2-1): ETGVTQSPTHLIKTRGQQVTLRCSSQSGHNTVSWYQQALGQGPQFIFQYYREEENGRGNFPPRFSGLQFPNYSSELNVNALELDDSALYLCASSRTSGRDEQFFGPGTRLTVL.